The clone carrying this TCR beta chain has ten or more counts. The antigen remains unidentified. Germline V gene sequence: CDR1 SGHAT, CDR2 FQNNGV. The ends were cut back, 5 bases at V and 6 bases at J, with 15 bases in the middle. The CDR3 consists of 14 residues. The sample belongs to a study of T cells in Graves' hyperthyroidism and ophthalmopathy. Study-level background: At the time of initial diagnosis and before any treatment, peripheral blood was collected.

Inclusion characteristics of ophthalmopathy patients comprised a Clinical Activity Score of at least 3, a NOSPECS grade of at least 4, and duration under 3 months. Study results and limitations: Ophthalmopathy, as predicted by the model, came a median roughly 6.8 months after the prediction. Separation of ophthalmopathy from stable hyperthyroidism was achieved by a 13 V-J model.

Amplification of TCR beta CDR3 regions used RNA as the template. First-round RT-PCR of the TCR CDR3 relied on the HTBI primer set. TCRdb reprocessed the multiplex PCR reads via MiXCR and lists one record per CDR3 protein. The repertoire holds more than 350,000 distinct CDR3 sequences, with about 15% as singletons. This sequence joins TRBV11-2 and TRBJ2-3; either TRBD1 or TRBD2 may fit D (5 bases each). The receptor's source is a woman aged 60 to 75 with Graves' ophthalmopathy. Sequences were obtained from blood. The CDR3 region has the DNA TGTGCCAGCAGCCGGGACGGCTCCGGGGATACGCAGTATTTT. It is translated as CASSRDGSGDTQYF.